Reported below is one T cell receptor (beta chain). Its target is unknown. The source of the sample is a study of cytomegalovirus exposure and HLA in healthy donors. Study-wide results and limits: Analyses of presence/absence relied on an assumption of roughly uniform sequencing depth across donors. Immune exposure was documented only through CMV serostatus.

Looked up from germline, CDR1 is LGHNA and CDR2 is YNFKEQ. CDR3 size: 15 residues. V lost 0 bases and J lost 2, with 9 bases in between. This PCR relied on a set of 60 Vbeta primers and 13 Jbeta primers. Produced via immunoSEQ multiplex PCR; TCRdb's table is partial and in-frame only. The sample shows 150,000 or so clones, roughly 80% of them seen only once. The TCR originated in a man aged 35-49 years in good health and CMV-seropositive. The J gene is TRBJ2-3, the V gene TRBV4-2; D gene uncertain. The specimen sequenced was PBMCs. CDR3 DNA sequence: TGTGCCAGCAGCCAAGATTTACGGGTCACAGATACGCAGTATTTT. It codes for CASSQDLRVTDTQYF.